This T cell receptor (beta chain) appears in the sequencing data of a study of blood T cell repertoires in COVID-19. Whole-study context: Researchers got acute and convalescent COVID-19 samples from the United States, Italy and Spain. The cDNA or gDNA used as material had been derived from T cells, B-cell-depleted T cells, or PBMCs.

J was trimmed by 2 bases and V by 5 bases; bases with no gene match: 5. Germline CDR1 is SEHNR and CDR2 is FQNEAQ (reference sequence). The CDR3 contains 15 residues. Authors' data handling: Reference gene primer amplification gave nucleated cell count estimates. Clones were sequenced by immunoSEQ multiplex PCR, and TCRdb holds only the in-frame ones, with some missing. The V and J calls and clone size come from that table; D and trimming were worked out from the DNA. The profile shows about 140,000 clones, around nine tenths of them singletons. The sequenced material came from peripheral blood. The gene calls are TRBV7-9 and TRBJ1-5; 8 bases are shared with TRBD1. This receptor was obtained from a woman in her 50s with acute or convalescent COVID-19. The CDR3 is CASSGDRLGNQPQHF. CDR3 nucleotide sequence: TGTGCCAGCAGCGGGGACAGGTTGGGCAATCAGCCCCAGCATTTT.